Given below is one T cell receptor beta chain in context. Its antigen is currently unknown. The data stem from a study of Tregs in tolerant kidney transplant recipients. CDR1 and CDR2 (germline): KGHSH, LQKENI. V lost 2 bases to trimming and J lost 9 bases, with 11 bases between them. The CDR3 has 13 residues. Study outcomes and limitations: The most relevant donor-specific Treg TCRbeta repertoire apparently came from expansion with activated donor B cells. Few patients were studied, so findings need validation in larger groups.

Repertoires were generated with immunoSEQ multiplex PCR, while TCRdb's copy carries only in-frame clones and drops some. The data hold roughly 17,000 clones, with approximately 85% observed a single time. Before regulatory T cell sorting, thawed PBMCs rested overnight at 37°C in about 190 IU/ml IL-2. The sequence was obtained from a human donor in good health. The V call is TRBV18, the J call TRBJ1-5; D ambiguous. The sample taken for sequencing was Tregs from blood. The CDR3 DNA is TGTGCCAGCTCACCAATGAGCGGAGGGCCCCAGCATTTT. Translating it yields CASSPMSGGPQHF.